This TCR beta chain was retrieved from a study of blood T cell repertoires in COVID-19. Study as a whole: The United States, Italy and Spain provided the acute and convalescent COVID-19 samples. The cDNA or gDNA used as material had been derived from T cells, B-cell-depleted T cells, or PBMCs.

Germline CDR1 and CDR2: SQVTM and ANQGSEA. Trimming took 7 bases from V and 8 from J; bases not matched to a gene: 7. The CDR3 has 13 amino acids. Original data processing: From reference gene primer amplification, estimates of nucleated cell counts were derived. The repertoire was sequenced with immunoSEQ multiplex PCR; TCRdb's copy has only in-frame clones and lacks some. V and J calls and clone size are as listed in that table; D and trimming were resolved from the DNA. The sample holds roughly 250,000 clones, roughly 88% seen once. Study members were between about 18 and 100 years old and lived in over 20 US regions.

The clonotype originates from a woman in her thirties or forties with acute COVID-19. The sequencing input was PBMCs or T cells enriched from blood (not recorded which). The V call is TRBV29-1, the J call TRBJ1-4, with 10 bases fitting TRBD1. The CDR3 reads CSATGTGDEKLFF. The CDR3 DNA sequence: TGCAGCGCCACCGGGACAGGGGACGAAAAACTGTTTTTT.